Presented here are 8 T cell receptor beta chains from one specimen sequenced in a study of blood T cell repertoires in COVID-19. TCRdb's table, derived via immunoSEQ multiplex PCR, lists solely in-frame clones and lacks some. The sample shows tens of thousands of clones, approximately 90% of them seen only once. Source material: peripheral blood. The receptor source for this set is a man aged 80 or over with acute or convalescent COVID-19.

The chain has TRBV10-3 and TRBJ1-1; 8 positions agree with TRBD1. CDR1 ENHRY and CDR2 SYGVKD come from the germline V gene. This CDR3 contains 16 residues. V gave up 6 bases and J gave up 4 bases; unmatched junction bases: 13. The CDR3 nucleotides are TGTGCCATCAGGGCGCCCGGACAGGGATCGGGCACTGAAGCTTTCTTT. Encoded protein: CAIRAPGQGSGTEAFF.

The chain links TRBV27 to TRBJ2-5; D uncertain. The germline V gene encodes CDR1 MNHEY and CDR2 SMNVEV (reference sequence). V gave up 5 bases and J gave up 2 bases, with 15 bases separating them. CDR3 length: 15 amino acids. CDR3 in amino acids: CASSPGGSLQETQYF. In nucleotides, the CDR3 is TGTGCCAGCAGTCCGGGTGGCAGTCTACAAGAGACCCAGTACTTC.

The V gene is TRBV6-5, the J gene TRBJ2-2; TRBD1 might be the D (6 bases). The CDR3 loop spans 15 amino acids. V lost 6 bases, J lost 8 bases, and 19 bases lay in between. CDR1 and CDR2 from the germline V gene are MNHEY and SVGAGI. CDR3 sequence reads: CASRWSQGGSGELFF. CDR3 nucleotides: TGTGCCAGCAGGTGGTCCCAAGGGGGTTCTGGGGAGCTGTTTTTT.

The CDR3 coding sequence is TGTGCCAGCATCAAGGACTCGGTTAATGAAAAACTGTTTTTT. This codes for CASIKDSVNEKLFF. The genes are TRBV2 and TRBJ1-4; D remains ambiguous. The CDR3 spans 14 residues. From germline, CDR1 is SNHLY and CDR2 FYNNEI. V was clipped by 7 bases and J by 4 bases, with 13 bases between them.

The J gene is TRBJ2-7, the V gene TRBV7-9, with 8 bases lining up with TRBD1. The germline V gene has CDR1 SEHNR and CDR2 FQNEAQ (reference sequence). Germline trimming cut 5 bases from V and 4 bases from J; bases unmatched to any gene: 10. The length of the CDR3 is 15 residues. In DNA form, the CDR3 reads TGTGCCAGCAGCCGTCTGGGGACAGGTGCGTACGAGCAGTACTTC. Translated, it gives CASSRLGTGAYEQYF.

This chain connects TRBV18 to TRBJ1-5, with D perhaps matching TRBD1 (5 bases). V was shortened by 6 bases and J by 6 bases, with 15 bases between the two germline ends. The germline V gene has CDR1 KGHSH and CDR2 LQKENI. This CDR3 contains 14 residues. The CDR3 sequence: CASSSARAGQPQHF. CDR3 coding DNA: TGTGCCAGCTCTTCAGCCAGGGCCGGTCAGCCCCAGCATTTT.

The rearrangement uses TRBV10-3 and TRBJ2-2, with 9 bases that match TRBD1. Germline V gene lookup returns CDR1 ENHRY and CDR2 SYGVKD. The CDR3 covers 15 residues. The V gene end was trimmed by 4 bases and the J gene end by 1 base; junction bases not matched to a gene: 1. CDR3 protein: CAISGQGENTGELFF. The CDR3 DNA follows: TGTGCCATCAGTGGACAGGGGGAGAACACCGGGGAGCTGTTTTTT.

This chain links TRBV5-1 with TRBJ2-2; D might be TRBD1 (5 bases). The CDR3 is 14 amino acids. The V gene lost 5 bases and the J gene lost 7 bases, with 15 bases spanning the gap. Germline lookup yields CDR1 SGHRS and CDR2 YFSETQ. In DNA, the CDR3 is TGCGCCAGCAGAACTCCAGGGTCAGGCGGGGAGCTGTTTTTT. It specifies CASRTPGSGGELFF.